This T cell receptor (beta chain) appears in the sequencing data of a study of identical twins (dated by TCRdb to 2016 to 2017). Some background on the complete study: TCR alpha and beta repertoires from monozygotic twins, unrelated adults of various ages and cord blood were deep-sequenced to test whether fetal clonotypes persist. Replicate twin experiments were performed at different times using different library preparation protocols to rule out contamination. Paper-wide results and their limitations: Conclusions relied on cross-sectional statistical analysis, since the same donors could not be followed over many years. Recombination models systematically underestimated out-of-frame TCR alpha sharing in monozygotic twins but agreed with sharing between unrelated individuals. Abundant cord blood beta clonotypes carried fewer insertions; young adult naive repertoires showed a weaker similar trend, while memory repertoires showed none. The excess sharing between twins in beta out-of-frame sequences was weaker because fewer shared sequences reduced the signal-to-noise ratio. Invariant T cells such as MAIT and iNKT could partly confound zero-insertion analyses, though diverse VJ usage argued against this for most clonotypes. Compared with coincidental sharing between unrelated individuals, an excess of low generation-probability sequences was observed among out-of-frame TCR alpha sequences shared between twins.

The CDR3, from cysteine to phenylalanine, totals 15 residues. Of the read, only the CDR3 DNA is kept; its 45 bases are in frame from base 1. The junction shows trimming of 6 bases on V and 4 bases on J, plus 18 bases between the germline ends. The library came from 5' RACE. Sequenced on an Illumina HiSeq 2000. A universal primer binding site was introduced by template switching, and a unique molecular identifier was present in the final cDNA, enabling accurate counting of TCR cDNA molecules. Specific primers in the conserved constant-segment region were used to synthesize first-strand cDNA for the TCR alpha and beta chains. To control for contamination, every cDNA library was double barcoded, receiving both a SMART-Mk sample barcode and Illumina barcodes. TruSeq adapter sequences, together with Illumina sample barcodes, were added in two successive PCR steps. The Illumina HiSeq platform was used with custom primers to sequence TCR alpha and beta cDNA libraries. The study's processing was this. MiGEC was used to process raw reads and extract unique molecular identifiers, and MiXCR was used to find CDR3 positions. Recombination models were inferred per individual with the repgenHMM and IGoR tools using an EM algorithm. Shared clonotype analysis was performed with the tcR package in R, normalizing sharing by the product of cloneset sizes. Out-of-frame nonproductive sequences were analyzed to study raw recombination free of thymic and clonal selection effects. TCRdb reprocessing: public reads trimmed at Q25 with fastp, clones called with MiXCR, in-frame beta chains kept. Duplicate CDR3 protein sequences are folded into a single record with the most common DNA and genes. TCRdb, rather than the study authors, made the V and J calls. The sample table contains 500,000 or so distinct CDR3 sequences; only one count was recorded for roughly 13% of them. 0.95% to 1% of the sample rests with the top ten.

As for this clonotype: The antigen it recognizes is unknown. No quality values exist for individual bases; no much larger clone is one base distant.

All donors were healthy Caucasians. Three pairs of female monozygotic twins, all aged roughly 18 to 30 years, were included in the twin cohort. Positive isolation kits from Invitrogen were used to isolate the CD4+ and CD8+ T cell populations. These data were also filed under a second study, of yellow fever vaccine responses in identical twins. Per that second paper: The authors reported that the T cell response to vaccination in identical twins appeared partly convergent and partly personalized. The study precisely tracked vaccine-responding T cell clones in identical twins.

The sequence derives from a woman aged 18-30 years in good health. The chain was built from TRBV12-3 or TRBV12-4 and TRBJ1-2; the best D guess is TRBD1, with 6 bases matching. Sequencing was carried out using CD4+ T cells sorted from blood. The bases read TGTGCCAGCAGCCATACAGGGAAAGGAAGCTATGGCTACACCTTC. This is translated as CASSHTGKGSYGYTF.